These T cell receptor beta chains were read from a single sample in a study of CD8 T cells in Susac syndrome. TCRdb recomputed calls from the immunoSEQ multiplex PCR reads with MiXCR, one row per CDR3 protein. The data contain over 95,000 distinct CDR3 sequences, about nine tenths of them singletons. Material: CD4+ T cells from PBMCs. These TCRs come from a human donor in good health. The CDR3 runs from the conserved cysteine through the conserved F or W. A D gene is named only where the DNA matches it firmly. Size is omitted from some rows. Given values are once, few, many or a class for expanded clones.

CDR3 length,V gene,clone size,D gene,J gene,CDR3 protein
14,TRBV10-3,-,TRBD1,TRBJ2-7,CAIRQGQGRGEQYF
14,TRBV20-1,-,-,TRBJ2-1,CSAHRTGIYNEQFF
16,TRBV7-2,-,TRBD2,TRBJ2-2,CASSIVAGANTGELFF
13,TRBV7-3,-,-,TRBJ1-1,CASSELRNTEAFF
15,TRBV27,-,TRBD1,TRBJ1-4,CATRRGGTGAEKLFF
13,TRBV12-3/TRBV12-4,-,-,TRBJ2-3,CASSLTTVDTQYF
12,TRBV2,-,-,TRBJ2-7,CASTGQPYEQYF
14,TRBV20-1,once,-,TRBJ2-7,CSARSGRHTYEQYF
14,TRBV5-6,-,-,TRBJ1-2,CASSLAQGFYGYTF
15,TRBV20-1,once,TRBD2,TRBJ2-1,CSASIAGVGYNEQFF
16,TRBV7-9,-,TRBD1,TRBJ1-1,CASSLAGTGAVDEAFF
12,TRBV2,-,TRBD1,TRBJ1-1,CASDRDRGPAFF
15,TRBV6-5,-,-,TRBJ2-2,CASSYDTGTPGELFF
12,TRBV2,few,-,TRBJ2-7,CASSGPVPEQYF
12,TRBV9,-,TRBD1,TRBJ1-1,CASSETGGSAFF
16,TRBV5-1,-,-,TRBJ1-1,CASSHAGGLANTEAFF
18,TRBV19,-,-,TRBJ2-2,CASSIKISSRDGTGELFF
16,TRBV20-1,-,-,TRBJ2-3,CSARDPSEAPTDTQYF
13,TRBV4-2,-,-,TRBJ1-2,CASSQESGNGYTF
17,TRBV6-1,-,-,TRBJ2-3,CASSARPGDRWFDTQYF
12,TRBV13,-,-,TRBJ2-3,CASSLGSDTQYF
13,TRBV7-8,few,-,TRBJ1-1,CASSHRLNTEAFF